This is a list of T cell receptor beta chains from one sample in a study of CD8 T cells in Susac syndrome. Each CDR3 protein is one row after TCRdb ran MiXCR on the immunoSEQ multiplex PCR reads. Seen here are some 77,000 distinct CDR3 sequences, just over 90% observed once, and the top ten hold 0.4% to 0.55%. Sequencing input: CD4+ T cells from PBMCs. The receptors here all came from a human donor with Susac syndrome. Both conserved end residues are part of each CDR3. The D gene is left open where the match is weak. Some rows mark clone size as missing; the rest say once, few, many or name a class of expanded clone.

d_call clone_size j_call v_call cdr3_aa cdr3_nt
. . TRBJ1-5 TRBV3-1 CASSQQGGVGGNQPQHF TGTGCCAGCAGCCAACAAGGAGGAGTTGGGGGCAATCAGCCCCAGCATTTT
. once TRBJ2-7 TRBV18 CASSAGQTFYEQYF TGTGCCAGCTCGGCGGGACAGACTTTCTACGAGCAGTACTTC
. . TRBJ1-6 TRBV9 CASSAGWSYNSPLHF TGTGCCAGCAGCGCGGGGTGGTCCTATAATTCACCCCTCCACTTT
. . TRBJ1-5 TRBV7-9 CASSLAREGYSNQPQHF TGTGCCAGCAGCTTAGCCCGCGAGGGTTATAGCAATCAGCCCCAGCATTTT
TRBD1 . TRBJ2-3 TRBV7-9 CASSFMGQGTDTQYF TGTGCCAGCAGCTTTATGGGACAGGGTACAGATACGCAGTATTTT
TRBD2 . TRBJ2-3 TRBV7-2 CASSLGGLAGIADTQYF TGTGCCAGCAGCTTAGGAGGACTAGCGGGGATCGCAGATACGCAGTATTTT
. . TRBJ2-7 TRBV20-1 CSASRDGYYEQYF TGCAGTGCAAGCCGGGACGGCTACTACGAGCAGTACTTC
TRBD2 . TRBJ2-4 TRBV29-1 CSVKGLAGNIQYF TGCAGCGTCAAGGGGCTAGCGGGGAACATTCAGTACTTC
. . TRBJ2-1 TRBV10-3 CAISRRSGSDEQFF TGTGCCATCAGTCGTAGGTCAGGCAGTGATGAGCAGTTCTTC
TRBD1 . TRBJ2-3 TRBV24-1 CATSDSRGPADTQYF TGTGCCACCAGTGATTCGAGGGGGCCCGCAGATACGCAGTATTTT
TRBD2 . TRBJ2-4 TRBV20-1 CSASLTSVAKNIQYF TGCAGTGCTAGTTTAACTAGCGTAGCCAAAAACATTCAGTACTTC
TRBD2 once TRBJ2-1 TRBV11-3 CASSLAGTSVYNEQFF TGTGCCAGCAGCTTGGCCGGGACTAGCGTCTACAATGAGCAGTTCTTC
. . TRBJ2-1 TRBV5-1 CASSLDVALGNNEQFF TGCGCCAGCAGCTTGGATGTAGCCCTGGGGAACAATGAGCAGTTCTTC
. . TRBJ2-7 TRBV7-9 CASSQGLRGGEQYF TGTGCCAGCAGCCAGGGACTCAGGGGGGGCGAGCAGTACTTC
. . TRBJ1-1 TRBV29-1 CSVVGGGGTEAFF TGCAGCGTTGTTGGAGGTGGAGGCACTGAAGCTTTCTTT
. . TRBJ2-1 TRBV28 CASSSPPPRVYNEQFF TGTGCCAGCAGTTCACCCCCTCCCAGGGTTTACAATGAGCAGTTCTTC
TRBD2 . TRBJ2-1 TRBV3-1 CASSQGLAGAYNEQFF TGTGCCAGCAGCCAAGGGCTAGCGGGGGCCTACAATGAGCAGTTCTTC
TRBD2 . TRBJ2-2 TRBV10-3 CAISEAIGLVGELFF TGTGCCATCTCCGAAGCCATAGGACTAGTAGGGGAGCTGTTTTTT
TRBD1 few TRBJ2-1 TRBV6-1 CASSRMDRIF TGTGCCAGCAGCCGTATGGACAGGATCTTC
. . TRBJ2-3 TRBV29-1 CSHPGTPWDRTQYF TGCAGCCACCCCGGGACTCCTTGGGACCGTACGCAGTATTTT
. . TRBJ2-5 TRBV19 CASSPPGALSETQYF TGTGCCAGTAGTCCCCCGGGGGCCCTGTCGGAGACCCAGTACTTC
. once TRBJ2-5 TRBV20-1 CSARDQRVSETQYF TGCAGTGCTAGAGATCAGAGGGTATCGGAGACCCAGTACTTC
. . TRBJ2-7 TRBV7-9 CASSLDKGRNYEQYF TGTGCCAGCAGCTTAGACAAGGGACGGAACTACGAGCAGTACTTC
TRBD2 once TRBJ2-7 TRBV20-1 CSAPSGARYEQYF TGCAGTGCTCCCAGCGGGGCCCGCTACGAGCAGTACTTC
. . TRBJ2-1 TRBV7-3 CASSSSRRGSYNEQFF TGTGCCAGCAGCTCATCAAGGAGAGGGTCCTACAATGAGCAGTTCTTC